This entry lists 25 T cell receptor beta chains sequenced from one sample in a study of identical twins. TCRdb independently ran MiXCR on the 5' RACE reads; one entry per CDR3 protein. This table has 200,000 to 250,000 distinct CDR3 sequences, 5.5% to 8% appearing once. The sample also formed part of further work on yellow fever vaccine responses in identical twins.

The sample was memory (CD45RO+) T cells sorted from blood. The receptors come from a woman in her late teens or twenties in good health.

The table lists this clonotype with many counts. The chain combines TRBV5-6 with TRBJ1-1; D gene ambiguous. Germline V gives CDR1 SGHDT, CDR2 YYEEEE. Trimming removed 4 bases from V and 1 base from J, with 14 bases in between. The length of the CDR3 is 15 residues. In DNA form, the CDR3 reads TGTGCCAGCAGCAAAGCTGGATTGACGAACACTGAAGCTTTCTTT. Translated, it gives CASSKAGLTNTEAFF.

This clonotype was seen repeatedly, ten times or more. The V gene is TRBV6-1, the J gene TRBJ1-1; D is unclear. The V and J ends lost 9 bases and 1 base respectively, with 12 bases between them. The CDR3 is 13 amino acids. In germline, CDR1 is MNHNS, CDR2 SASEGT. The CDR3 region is CASGSGENTEAFF. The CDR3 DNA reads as TGTGCCAGTGGGTCTGGGGAGAACACTGAAGCTTTCTTT.

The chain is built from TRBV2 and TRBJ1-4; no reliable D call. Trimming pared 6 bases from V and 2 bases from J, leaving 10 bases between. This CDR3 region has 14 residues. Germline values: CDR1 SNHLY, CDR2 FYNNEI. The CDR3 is CASRPTLTNEKLFF. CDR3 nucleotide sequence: TGTGCCAGCAGACCAACACTGACTAATGAAAAACTGTTTTTT.

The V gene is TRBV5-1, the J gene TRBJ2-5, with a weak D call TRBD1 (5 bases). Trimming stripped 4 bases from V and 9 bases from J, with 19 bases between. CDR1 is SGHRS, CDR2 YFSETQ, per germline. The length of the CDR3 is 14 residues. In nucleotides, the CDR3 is TGCGCCAGCAGCGAATCCGACGGTGGGGCGGCCCAGTACTTC. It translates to CASSESDGGAAQYF.

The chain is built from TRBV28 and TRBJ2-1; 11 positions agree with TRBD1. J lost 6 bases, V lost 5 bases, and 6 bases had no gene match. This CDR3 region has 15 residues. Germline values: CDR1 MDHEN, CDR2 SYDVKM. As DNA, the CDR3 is TGTGCCAGCAGTGAGCCCGGGACAGGGGGCAATGAGCAGTTCTTC. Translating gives CASSEPGTGGNEQFF.

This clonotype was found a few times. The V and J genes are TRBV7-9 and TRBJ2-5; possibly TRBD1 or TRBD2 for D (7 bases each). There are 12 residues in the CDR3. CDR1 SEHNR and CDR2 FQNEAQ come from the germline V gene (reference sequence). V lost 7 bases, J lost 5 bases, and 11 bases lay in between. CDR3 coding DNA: TGTGCCAGCACCCAGGGGGGGGAGACCCAGTACTTC. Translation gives CASTQGGETQYF.

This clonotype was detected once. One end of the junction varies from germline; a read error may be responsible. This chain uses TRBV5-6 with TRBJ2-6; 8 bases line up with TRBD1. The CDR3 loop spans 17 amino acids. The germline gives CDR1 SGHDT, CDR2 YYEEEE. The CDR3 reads CASSLRQGAAGANVLAF. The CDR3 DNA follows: TGTGCCAGCAGCTTGAGGCAGGGGGCAGCTGGGGCCAACGTCCTGGCTTTC. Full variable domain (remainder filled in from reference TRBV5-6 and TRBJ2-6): DAGVTQSPTHLIKTRGQQVTLRCSPKSGHDTVSWYQQALGQGPQFIFQYYEEEERQRGNFPDRFSGHQFPNYSSELNVNALLLGDSALYLCASSLRQGAAGANVLAFGAGSRLTVL.

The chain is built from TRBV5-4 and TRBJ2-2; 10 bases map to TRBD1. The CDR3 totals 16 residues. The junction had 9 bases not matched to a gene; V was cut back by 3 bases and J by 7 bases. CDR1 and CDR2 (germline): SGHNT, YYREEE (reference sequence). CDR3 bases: TGTGCCAGCAGCTGGGGACAGGGGCGGACCGGCGGGGAGCTGTTTTTT. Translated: CASSWGQGRTGGELFF.

The CDR3 sequence is CASSTQTGLANYGYTF. The CDR3 DNA follows: TGTGCCAGCAGCACCCAGACAGGGTTAGCTAACTATGGCTACACCTTC. This rearrangement joins TRBV9 to TRBJ1-2; TRBD1 agrees at 7 bases. Germline CDR1 and CDR2: SGDLS and YYNGEE. This CDR3 has 16 residues. The junction had 9 bases not matched to a gene; V was cut back by 4 bases and J by 0 bases.

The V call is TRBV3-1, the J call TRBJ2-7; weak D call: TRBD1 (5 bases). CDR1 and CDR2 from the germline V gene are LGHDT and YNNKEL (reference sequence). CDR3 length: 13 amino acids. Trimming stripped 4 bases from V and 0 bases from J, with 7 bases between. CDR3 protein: CASSRRASYEQYF. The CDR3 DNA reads TGTGCCAGCAGCCGCAGGGCCTCCTACGAGCAGTACTTC.

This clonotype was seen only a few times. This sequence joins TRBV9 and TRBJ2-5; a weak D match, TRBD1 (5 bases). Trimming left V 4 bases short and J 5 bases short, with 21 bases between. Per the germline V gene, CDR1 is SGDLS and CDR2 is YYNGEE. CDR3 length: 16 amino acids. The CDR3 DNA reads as TGTGCCAGCAGCCCCTTGGTAGGGGCCGTGGGGGAGACCCAGTACTTC. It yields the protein CASSPLVGAVGETQYF.

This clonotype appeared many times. The CDR3 sequence: CATSRDPLRETQYF. The CDR3 DNA is TGTGCCACCAGCAGAGATCCCCTCCGGGAGACCCAGTACTTC. The J gene is TRBJ2-5, the V gene TRBV15; D not certain. Germline-derived CDR1 and CDR2 are LNHNV and YYDKDF (reference sequence). The CDR3 totals 14 residues. V shed 0 bases and J shed 5 bases, with 10 bases lying between them.

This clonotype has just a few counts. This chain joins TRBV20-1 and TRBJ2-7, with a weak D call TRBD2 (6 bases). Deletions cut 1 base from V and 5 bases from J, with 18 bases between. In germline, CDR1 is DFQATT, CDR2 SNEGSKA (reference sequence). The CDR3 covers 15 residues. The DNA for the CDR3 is TGCAGTGCTAGAGTTTTAGCGGAATCCGGCGACGAGCAGTACTTC. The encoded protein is CSARVLAESGDEQYF.

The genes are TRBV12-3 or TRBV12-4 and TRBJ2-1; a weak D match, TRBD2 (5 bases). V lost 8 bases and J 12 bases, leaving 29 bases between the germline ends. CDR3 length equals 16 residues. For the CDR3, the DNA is TGTGCCAGCGCTATTGTACCCAGGACTGGCAACGATGGGCAGTTCTTC. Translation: CASAIVPRTGNDGQFF.

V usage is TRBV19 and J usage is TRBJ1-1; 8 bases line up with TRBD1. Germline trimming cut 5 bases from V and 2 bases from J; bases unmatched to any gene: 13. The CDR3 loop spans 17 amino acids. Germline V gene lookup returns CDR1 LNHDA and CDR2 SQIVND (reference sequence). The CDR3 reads CASSDLAGGKGNTEAFF. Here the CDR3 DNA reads TGTGCCAGTAGTGATCTAGCAGGGGGCAAGGGAAACACTGAAGCTTTCTTT.

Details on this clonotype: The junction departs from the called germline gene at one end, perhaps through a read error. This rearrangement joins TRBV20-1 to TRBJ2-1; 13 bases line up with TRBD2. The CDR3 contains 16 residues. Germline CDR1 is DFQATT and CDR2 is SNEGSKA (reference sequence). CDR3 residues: CCASPWTSGSRDEQFF. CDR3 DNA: TGCTGTGCTAGCCCCTGGACTAGCGGGAGTCGGGATGAGCAGTTCTTC.

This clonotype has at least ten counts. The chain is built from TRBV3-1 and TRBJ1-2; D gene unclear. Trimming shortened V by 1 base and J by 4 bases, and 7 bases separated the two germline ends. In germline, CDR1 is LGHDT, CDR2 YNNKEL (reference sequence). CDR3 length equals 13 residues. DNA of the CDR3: TGTGCCAGCAGCCAAGGGATGGGCTATGGCTACACCTTC. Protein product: CASSQGMGYGYTF. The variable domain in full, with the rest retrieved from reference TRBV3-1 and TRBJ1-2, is DTAVSQTPKYLVTQMGNDKSIKCEQNLGHDTMYWYKQDSKKFLKIMFSYNNKELIINETVPNRFSPKSPDKAHLNLHINSLELGDSAVYFCASSQGMGYGYTFGSGTRLTVV.

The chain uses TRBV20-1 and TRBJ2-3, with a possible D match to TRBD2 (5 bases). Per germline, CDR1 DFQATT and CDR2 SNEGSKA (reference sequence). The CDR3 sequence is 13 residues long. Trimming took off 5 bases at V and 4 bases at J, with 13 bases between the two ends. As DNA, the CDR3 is TGCAGTGCTCGAGCGGTGGTGGCAGATACGCAGTATTTT. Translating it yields CSARAVVADTQYF.

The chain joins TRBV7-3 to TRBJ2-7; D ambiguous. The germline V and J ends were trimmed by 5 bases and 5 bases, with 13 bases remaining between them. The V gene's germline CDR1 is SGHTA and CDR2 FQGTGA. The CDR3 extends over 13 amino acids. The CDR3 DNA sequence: TGTGCCAGCAGCCCAAATCTCCGGGACGAGCAGTACTTC. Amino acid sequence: CASSPNLRDEQYF.

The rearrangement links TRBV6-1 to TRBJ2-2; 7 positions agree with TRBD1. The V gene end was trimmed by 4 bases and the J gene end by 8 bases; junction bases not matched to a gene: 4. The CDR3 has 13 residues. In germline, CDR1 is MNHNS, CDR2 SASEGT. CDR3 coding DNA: TGTGCCAGCAGTGCCCAGACAGGGGGGGAGCTGTTTTTT. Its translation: CASSAQTGGELFF.

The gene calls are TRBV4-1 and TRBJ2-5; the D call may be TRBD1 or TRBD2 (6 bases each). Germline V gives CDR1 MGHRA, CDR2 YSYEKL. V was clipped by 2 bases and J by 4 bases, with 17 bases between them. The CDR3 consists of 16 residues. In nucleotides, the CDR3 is TGCGCCAGCAGCCAAAATTACGGGGGCCGGGGAGAGACCCAGTACTTC. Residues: CASSQNYGGRGETQYF.

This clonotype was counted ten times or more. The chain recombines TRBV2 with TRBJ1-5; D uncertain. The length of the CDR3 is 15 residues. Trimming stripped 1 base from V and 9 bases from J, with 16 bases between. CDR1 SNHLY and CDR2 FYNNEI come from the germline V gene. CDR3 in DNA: TGTGCCAGCAGTGAAGAGATGCCGGAGCATTGGCCCCAGCATTTT. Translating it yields CASSEEMPEHWPQHF.

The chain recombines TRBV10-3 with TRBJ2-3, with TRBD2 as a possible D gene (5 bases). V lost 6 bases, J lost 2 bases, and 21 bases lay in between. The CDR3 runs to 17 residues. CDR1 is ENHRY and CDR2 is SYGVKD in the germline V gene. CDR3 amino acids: CAISPQVGGRTTDTQYF. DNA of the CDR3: TGTGCCATCAGCCCGCAGGTTGGCGGGCGCACCACAGATACGCAGTATTTT.

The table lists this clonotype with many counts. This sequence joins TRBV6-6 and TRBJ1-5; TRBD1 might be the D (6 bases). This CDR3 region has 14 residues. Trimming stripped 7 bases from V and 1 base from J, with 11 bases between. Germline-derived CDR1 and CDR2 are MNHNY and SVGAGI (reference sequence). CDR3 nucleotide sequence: TGTGCCAGCATTCAGGGGTTCAGCAATCAGCCCCAGCATTTT. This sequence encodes CASIQGFSNQPQHF.

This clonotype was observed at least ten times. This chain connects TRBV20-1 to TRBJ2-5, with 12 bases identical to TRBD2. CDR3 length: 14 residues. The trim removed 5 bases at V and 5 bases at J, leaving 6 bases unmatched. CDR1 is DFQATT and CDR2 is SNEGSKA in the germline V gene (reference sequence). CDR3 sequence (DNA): TGCAGTGCTGTTCTAGCGGGAGGGCAGGAGACCCAGTACTTC. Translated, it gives CSAVLAGGQETQYF.